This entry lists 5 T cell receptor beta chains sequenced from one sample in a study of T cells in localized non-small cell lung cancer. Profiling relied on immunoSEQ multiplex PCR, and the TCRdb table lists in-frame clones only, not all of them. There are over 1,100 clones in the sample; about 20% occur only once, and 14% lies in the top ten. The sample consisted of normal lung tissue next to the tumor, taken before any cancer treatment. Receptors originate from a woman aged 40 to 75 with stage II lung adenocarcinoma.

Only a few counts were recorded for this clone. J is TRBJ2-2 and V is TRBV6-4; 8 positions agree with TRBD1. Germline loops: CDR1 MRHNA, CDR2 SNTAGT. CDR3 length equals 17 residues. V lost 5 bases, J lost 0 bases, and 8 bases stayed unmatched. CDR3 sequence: CASSRWGTGANTGELFF. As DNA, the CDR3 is TGTGCCAGCAGTAGATGGGGGACAGGTGCGAACACCGGGGAGCTGTTTTTT.

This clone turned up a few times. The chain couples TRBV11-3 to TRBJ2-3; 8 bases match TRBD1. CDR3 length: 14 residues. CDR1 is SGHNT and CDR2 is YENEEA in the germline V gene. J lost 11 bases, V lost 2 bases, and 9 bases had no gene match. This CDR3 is CASSLRQGYIRQYF. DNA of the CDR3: TGTGCCAGCAGCTTACGACAGGGGTATATACGGCAGTATTTT. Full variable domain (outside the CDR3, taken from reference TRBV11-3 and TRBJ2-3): EAGVVQSPRYKIIEKKQPVAFWCNPISGHNTLYWYLQNLGQGPELLIRYENEEAVDDSQLPKDRFSAERLKGVDSTLKIQPAELGDSAVYLCASSLRQGYIRQYFGPGTRLTVL.

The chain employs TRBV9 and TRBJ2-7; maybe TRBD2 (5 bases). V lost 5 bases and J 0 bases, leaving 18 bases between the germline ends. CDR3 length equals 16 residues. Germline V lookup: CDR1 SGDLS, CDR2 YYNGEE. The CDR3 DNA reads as TGTGCCAGCAGTGAATTACGGGGAATAATCTCCTACGAGCAGTACTTC. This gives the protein CASSELRGIISYEQYF.

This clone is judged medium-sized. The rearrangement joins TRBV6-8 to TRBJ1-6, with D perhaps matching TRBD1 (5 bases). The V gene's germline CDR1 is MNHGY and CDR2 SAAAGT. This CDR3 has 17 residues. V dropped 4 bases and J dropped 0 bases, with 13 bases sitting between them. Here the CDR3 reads CASSFEDTISYNSPLHF. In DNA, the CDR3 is TGTGCCAGCAGTTTTGAGGACACAATCTCCTATAATTCACCCCTCCACTTT.

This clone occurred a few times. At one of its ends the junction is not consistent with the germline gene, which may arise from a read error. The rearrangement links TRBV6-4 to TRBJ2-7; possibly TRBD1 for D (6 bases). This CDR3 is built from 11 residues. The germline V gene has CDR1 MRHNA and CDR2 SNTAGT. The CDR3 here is CAISVGAVQYF. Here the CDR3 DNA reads TGTGCCATCAGTGTGGGGGCGGTTCAGTACTTC.